These 26 T cell receptor beta chains were all obtained from the same sample, sequenced in a study of Ad26.COV2.S vaccination and SARS-CoV-2 variants. Treatment described: about 20 received Ad26.COV2.S at low or high dose, single or two shots; 5 received placebo; per-sample allocation not given. Sampling took place 63 days after the first vaccine or placebo injection. Sequencing used immunoSEQ multiplex PCR; TCRdb keeps in-frame clones, though not all of them. The top ten hold approximately 1.6% of the sample, which has about 390,000 clones, around 92% seen once. The specimen comprised peripheral blood, sampled in a trial of Ad26.COV2.S vaccine versus placebo. These receptors were collected from a person between 18 and 60 years old who received the Ad26.COV2.S COVID-19 vaccine or a placebo.

The chain joins TRBV7-2 to TRBJ2-1; a weak D match, TRBD1 (5 bases). The germline CDR1 and CDR2 sequences are SGHTA and FQGNSA. The CDR3 contains 12 residues. Trimming stripped 5 bases from V and 9 bases from J, with 11 bases between. The CDR3 protein is CASSTDQGEQFF. In DNA, the CDR3 is TGTGCCAGCAGCACCGACCAGGGTGAGCAGTTCTTC.

The chain carries TRBV11-2 and TRBJ1-3; the D gene is possibly TRBD1 (6 bases). This CDR3 spans 14 amino acids. Trimming left V 1 base short and J 8 bases short, with 12 bases between. The germline CDR1 and CDR2 sequences are SGHAT and FQNNGV. This chain's CDR3 is CASSLVGARDTIYF. CDR3 nucleotide sequence: TGTGCCAGCAGCTTAGTGGGGGCCAGGGACACCATATATTTT.

This chain links TRBV27 with TRBJ1-6, with 7 bases identical to TRBD1. With V trimmed by 9 bases and J by 9 bases, 8 bases remained unmatched. From germline, CDR1 is MNHEY and CDR2 SMNVEV (reference sequence). The CDR3 consists of 13 residues. The CDR3 region is CASKNTGVSPLHF. Written as DNA, the CDR3 is TGTGCCAGTAAGAATACAGGGGTTTCACCCCTCCACTTT.

The chain combines TRBV7-2 with TRBJ2-5; 8 bases map to TRBD1. CDR1 SGHTA and CDR2 FQGNSA come from the germline V gene. This CDR3 comprises 19 residues. V lost 1 base, J lost 9 bases, and 22 bases stayed unmatched. In DNA, the CDR3 is TGTGCCAGCAGCTTAGAGTTCCGGACAGGGCCCGCTATCAGCGTGGCCCAGTACTTC. Translation gives CASSLEFRTGPAISVAQYF.

The genes are TRBV6-2 or TRBV6-3 and TRBJ2-1; no clear D gene. This CDR3 is built from 16 residues. Germline assignment: CDR1 MNHEY and CDR2 SVGEGT. The V end was cut by 6 bases, the J end by 5 bases, with 20 bases between. CDR3 region: CASSRRPTTGDNEQFF. CDR3 coding DNA: TGTGCCAGCAGCCGTAGACCGACGACCGGTGACAATGAGCAGTTCTTC.

J is TRBJ2-3 and V is TRBV9, with TRBD2 as a possible D gene (7 bases). V lost 0 bases and J lost 4, with 12 bases in between. This CDR3 is built from 15 residues. Germline-derived CDR1 and CDR2 are SGDLS and YYNGEE. CDR3: CASSVEGGLPDTQYF. CDR3 in DNA: TGTGCCAGCAGCGTAGAGGGGGGGCTGCCAGATACGCAGTATTTT.

V usage is TRBV18 and J usage is TRBJ1-1, with D unclear. Germline V lookup: CDR1 KGHSH, CDR2 LQKENI. With 5 bases removed from V and 1 base from J, the gap between germline ends came to 8 bases. The CDR3 has 13 residues. CDR3 bases: TGTGCCAGCTCAGGACGGGAGAACACTGAAGCTTTCTTT. It specifies CASSGRENTEAFF.

This sequence joins TRBV18 and TRBJ2-2; D not certain. Germline V CDR1 and CDR2: KGHSH, LQKENI. Trimming removed 6 bases from V and 0 bases from J, with 8 bases in between. This CDR3 contains 14 residues. The CDR3: CASSPTANTGELFF. The CDR3, as DNA: TGTGCCAGCTCCCCAACAGCGAACACCGGGGAGCTGTTTTTT.

V is TRBV21-1 and J is TRBJ2-7; TRBD1, the table's D call, lacks a check against the DNA. TRBV21-1 is listed as a pseudogene. This CDR3 has 14 amino acids. The CDR3 region is CAGVRTELDYEQYF. CDR3 nucleotide sequence: TGTGCCGGGGTACGGACAGAGCTGGACTACGAGCAGTACTTC.

The chain combines TRBV6-2 or TRBV6-3 with TRBJ2-3; D unresolved. Trimming left V 2 bases short and J 6 bases short, with 9 bases between. CDR3 size: 13 residues. Germline V gene lookup returns CDR1 MNHEY and CDR2 SVGEGT. Here the CDR3 DNA reads TGTGCCAGCAGTTACCCCACGTGGGATACGCAGTATTTT. Translation gives CASSYPTWDTQYF.

The chain joins TRBV29-1 to TRBJ2-5, with a tentative D call TRBD1 (6 bases). Germline V gene lookup returns CDR1 SQVTM and CDR2 ANQGSEA. Trimming took 3 bases from V and 2 from J, leaving 16 bases between them. This CDR3 contains 15 residues. The CDR3 loop is CSVEVQGTKQETQYF. CDR3 in DNA: TGCAGCGTTGAGGTACAGGGAACGAAACAAGAGACCCAGTACTTC.

The V gene is TRBV9, the J gene TRBJ2-3, with D maybe TRBD1 (6 bases). The V and J ends lost 4 bases and 0 bases respectively, with 12 bases between them. Germline V CDR1 and CDR2: SGDLS, YYNGEE. The CDR3 consists of 15 residues. In DNA, the CDR3 is TGTGCCAGCAGCCCCCAGGGGTCTAGCACAGATACGCAGTATTTT. Translating it yields CASSPQGSSTDTQYF.

The rearrangement uses TRBV4-3 and TRBJ1-5, with D perhaps TRBD1 (6 bases). V was clipped by 1 base and J by 6 bases, with 13 bases between them. The CDR3 runs to 15 residues. Germline CDR1 is LGHNA and CDR2 is YSLEER. The CDR3, as DNA: TGCGCCAGCAGCCAAGTACGGGGGGGCCTTCAGCCCCAGCATTTT. Its protein product is CASSQVRGGLQPQHF.

The chain employs TRBV24-1 and TRBJ1-1, with D maybe TRBD1 (5 bases). The CDR3 is 13 amino acids. Deletions cut 9 bases from V and 3 bases from J, with 13 bases between. Germline assignment: CDR1 KGHDR and CDR2 SFDVKD. The CDR3 region is CATWGNSYTEAFF. CDR3 in DNA: TGTGCCACCTGGGGCAATTCCTACACTGAAGCTTTCTTT.

This chain links TRBV9 with TRBJ1-3; possible D gene TRBD1, 6 bases. Germline V lookup: CDR1 SGDLS, CDR2 YYNGEE. V dropped 3 bases and J dropped 0 bases, with 13 bases sitting between them. The CDR3 totals 16 residues. CDR3 protein: CASSAGQFRSGNTIYF. CDR3 sequence (DNA): TGTGCCAGCAGCGCCGGACAGTTCCGCTCTGGAAACACCATATATTTT.

This chain links TRBV6-1 with TRBJ2-2; 9 bases are shared with TRBD1. Germline CDR1 MNHNS, CDR2 SASEGT. With 8 bases clipped from V and 0 bases from J, the junction kept 1 base outside the gene matches. The CDR3 totals 14 residues. The CDR3 loop reads CASGDRANTGELFF. The CDR3 coding sequence is TGTGCCAGCGGGGACAGGGCGAACACCGGGGAGCTGTTTTTT.

The V and J genes are TRBV5-4 and TRBJ2-3; D not resolved. Trimming stripped 3 bases from V and 2 bases from J, with 7 bases between. Germline CDR1 reads SGHNT; CDR2 reads YYREEE (reference sequence). The CDR3 consists of 13 residues. The CDR3 region is CASSSRLTDTQYF. The CDR3 DNA follows: TGTGCCAGCAGCTCCCGCCTCACAGATACGCAGTATTTT.

The genes are TRBV5-1 and TRBJ2-1; D is perhaps TRBD2 (6 bases). Germline V gene lookup returns CDR1 SGHRS and CDR2 YFSETQ. This CDR3 is 15 amino acids long. V shed 5 bases and J shed 8 bases, with 20 bases lying between them. The CDR3: CASRTGTEGFHEQFF. DNA of the CDR3: TGCGCCAGCAGAACCGGGACGGAGGGGTTCCATGAGCAGTTCTTC.

This CDR3 reads CASSSGARLSTDTQYF. Here the CDR3 DNA reads TGTGCCAGCAGCAGCGGGGCCAGACTTAGCACAGATACGCAGTATTTT. This rearrangement joins TRBV7-8 to TRBJ2-3, with TRBD2 matching over 7 bases. CDR3 size: 16 residues. The germline CDR1 and CDR2 sequences are SGHVS and FQNEAQ. V lost 5 bases, J lost 0 bases, and 8 bases stayed unmatched. Variable domain in full (rest from reference TRBV7-8 and TRBJ2-3): GAGVSQSPRYKVAKRGQDVALRCDPISGHVSLFWYQQALGQGPEFLTYFQNEAQLDKSGLPSDRFFAERPEGSVSTLKIQRTQQEDSAVYLCASSSGARLSTDTQYFGPGTRLTVL.

This chain links TRBV5-6 with TRBJ2-2; no definite D call. CDR3 length: 13 amino acids. V gave up 1 base and J gave up 5 bases, with 6 bases separating them. Per the germline V gene, CDR1 is SGHDT and CDR2 is YYEEEE. The chain's CDR3 is CASSLMVTGELFF. In nucleotides, the CDR3 is TGTGCCAGCAGCTTGATGGTGACCGGGGAGCTGTTTTTT.

Of note for this clone: Other nucleotide sequences from this sample produce the same CDR3. The V call is TRBV9, the J call TRBJ2-3, with D unclear. This CDR3 contains 15 residues. CDR1 and CDR2 (germline): SGDLS, YYNGEE. V lost 0 bases, J lost 1 base, and 9 bases lay in between. CDR3: CASSVVGQGTDTQYF. In nucleotides, the CDR3 is TGTGCCAGCAGCGTAGTGGGCCAGGGCACAGATACGCAGTATTTT.

The chain joins TRBV7-9 to TRBJ2-2, with D unresolved. The CDR3 runs 11 residues. V lost 3 bases to trimming and J lost 8 bases, with 4 bases between them. Germline V gene sequence: CDR1 SEHNR, CDR2 FQNEAQ (reference sequence). The CDR3, as DNA: TGTGCCAGCAGCTTGATAGGGGAGCTGTTTTTT. It encodes CASSLIGELFF.

J is TRBJ2-4 and V is TRBV5-5; D possibly matches TRBD1 or TRBD2 (5 bases each). V lost 2 bases and J 2 bases, leaving 11 bases between the germline ends. The CDR3 length is 15 residues. Germline V gene sequence: CDR1 SGHKS, CDR2 YYEKEE (reference sequence). The CDR3 sequence is CASSFGRDPKNIQYF. The CDR3 DNA sequence: TGTGCCAGCAGCTTCGGCAGGGACCCCAAAAACATTCAGTACTTC.

The genes are TRBV6-5 and TRBJ1-3; 9 bases map to TRBD1. CDR1 is MNHEY and CDR2 is SVGAGI in the germline V gene. Losses at the gene ends were 6 bases for V and 1 base for J; bases not matched to a gene: 1. The CDR3 length is 14 residues. CDR3 amino acids: CASRGTGSGNTIYF. Here the CDR3 DNA reads TGTGCCAGCAGAGGGACAGGGTCTGGAAACACCATATATTTT.

This clone was seen only once. The chain is built from TRBV19 and TRBJ1-2; 7 positions agree with TRBD1. With V trimmed by 4 bases and J by 4 bases, 6 bases remained unmatched. Germline V gene data show CDR1 as LNHDA and CDR2 as SQIVND (reference sequence). The CDR3 totals 14 residues. The CDR3 here is CASSTGDSIYGYTF. The CDR3 bases are TGTGCCAGTAGTACCGGGGACAGTATCTATGGCTACACCTTC.

The chain is built from TRBV7-9 and TRBJ2-5; D possibly matches TRBD1 or TRBD2 (6 bases each). The V and J ends lost 0 bases and 7 bases respectively, with 9 bases between them. Germline values: CDR1 SEHNR, CDR2 FQNEAQ (reference sequence). The CDR3 runs to 13 residues. Here the CDR3 reads CASSLAGGRTQYF. The CDR3 DNA follows: TGTGCCAGCAGCTTAGCAGGGGGGAGGACCCAGTACTTC. The whole variable domain, remainder taken from reference TRBV7-9 and TRBJ2-5, is DTGVSQNPRHKITKRGQNVTFRCDPISEHNRLYWYRQTLGQGPEFLTYFQNEAQLEKSRLLSDRFSAERPKGSFSTLEIQRTEQGDSAMYLCASSLAGGRTQYFGPGTRLLVL.